The sequence of this T cell receptor beta chain was determined in a study of monozygotic twins with inflammatory bowel disease. Notes on the study in general: The data did not back a single strong IBD-associated clonotype or signal.

About this clonotype itself: Antigen unknown.

TCRdb reprocessed the 5' RACE reads and keeps a single row for each CDR3 protein, giving no DNA. The sample holds about 440,000 distinct CDR3 sequences. This CDR3 spans 16 amino acids. J is TRBJ2-1 and V is TRBV12-3 or TRBV12-4. Sequenced: blood. This TCR came from a human donor with ulcerative colitis or Crohn's disease, or a healthy co-twin of an affected twin (not recorded which). The CDR3 sequence: CASSLRQGSSYNEQFF.